One sample yielded the 4 T cell receptor beta chains listed below, sequenced in a study of human T cells and chemical hapten exposure. TCRdb fed the RACE reads into MiXCR, producing one record per CDR3 protein. Of 180,000 or so distinct CDR3 sequences in the sample, more than 14% were seen once. The sample's time point: patch test 1, 2 weeks after DPC sensitization. Treatment given: therapeutic diphenylcyclopropenone sensitization with weekly scalp DPC. The material sequenced was whole blood, taken in connection with sensitization to the hapten diphenylcyclopropenone (DPC). The receptors derive from a woman aged 30 to 39 with alopecia areata. Some clones in this sample may be carry-over from other donors' samples.

This clonotype was counted at least ten times. The chain recombines TRBV11-2 with TRBJ2-1; the D gene could be TRBD1 or TRBD2 (5 bases each). Germline assignment: CDR1 SGHAT and CDR2 FQNNGV. CDR3 length equals 15 residues. V was shortened by 5 bases and J by 9 bases, with 20 bases between the two germline ends. The CDR3 protein is CASSRSGTPAGEQFF. The CDR3 DNA reads TGTGCCAGCAGCCGTTCCGGGACCCCCGCCGGTGAGCAGTTCTTC.

There are many counts of this clonotype. The J gene is TRBJ1-1, the V gene TRBV28, with TRBD1 as a possible D gene (5 bases). Trimming shortened V by 5 bases and J by 3 bases, and 19 bases separated the two germline ends. Germline V lookup: CDR1 MDHEN, CDR2 SYDVKM. The CDR3 has 16 residues. This chain's CDR3 is CASSPRTLGSHTEAFF. The DNA of the CDR3 is TGTGCCAGCAGTCCGCGGACACTTGGGAGTCACACTGAAGCTTTCTTT.

This clonotype was seen more than once but under ten times. The chain joins TRBV29-1 to TRBJ1-2, with TRBD1 identical over 9 bases. The CDR3 length is 13 residues. The J segment lost 8 bases and the V segment lost 6 bases, leaving 10 bases of the junction unmatched. Germline V gene data show CDR1 as SQVTM and CDR2 as ANQGSEA. This CDR3 is CSVGQGQSWGYTF. CDR3 DNA: TGCAGCGTCGGACAGGGGCAAAGCTGGGGCTACACCTTC.

The chain employs TRBV5-5 and TRBJ1-2, with a tentative D call TRBD1 (5 bases). The CDR3 is made up of 15 amino acids. The germline CDR1 and CDR2 sequences are SGHKS and YYEKEE (reference sequence). V was shortened by 4 bases and J by 2 bases, with 15 bases between the two germline ends. The CDR3 region has the DNA TGTGCCAGCAGCGCCACCGGGACTCTGAACTATGGCTACACCTTC. This encodes CASSATGTLNYGYTF.